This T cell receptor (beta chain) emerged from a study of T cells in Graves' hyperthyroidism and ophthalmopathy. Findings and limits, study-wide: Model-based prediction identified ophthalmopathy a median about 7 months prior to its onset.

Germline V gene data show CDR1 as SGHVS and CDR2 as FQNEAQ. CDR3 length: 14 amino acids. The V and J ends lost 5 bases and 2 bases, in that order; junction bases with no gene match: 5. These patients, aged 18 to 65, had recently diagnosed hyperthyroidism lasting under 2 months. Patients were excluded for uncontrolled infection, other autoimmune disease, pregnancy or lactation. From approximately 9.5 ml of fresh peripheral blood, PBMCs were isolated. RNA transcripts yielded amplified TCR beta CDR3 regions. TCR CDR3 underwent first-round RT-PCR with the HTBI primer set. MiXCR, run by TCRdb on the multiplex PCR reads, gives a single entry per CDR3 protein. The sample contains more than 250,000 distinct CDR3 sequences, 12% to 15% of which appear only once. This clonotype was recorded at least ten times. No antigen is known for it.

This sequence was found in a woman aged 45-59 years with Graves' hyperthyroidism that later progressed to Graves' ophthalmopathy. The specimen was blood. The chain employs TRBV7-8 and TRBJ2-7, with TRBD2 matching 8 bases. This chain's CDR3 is CASSARGGAYEQYF. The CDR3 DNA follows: TGTGCCAGCAGCGCCCGGGGGGGGGCCTACGAGCAGTACTTC.